This entry lists 27 T cell receptor beta chains sequenced from one sample in a study of spatial heterogeneity in lung cancer. Time point reported: blood at routine non-recurrence follow-up after resection. MiXCR, run by TCRdb on the 5' RACE reads, gives a single entry per CDR3 protein. The sample lists roughly 99,000 distinct CDR3 sequences, approximately 19% seen once, with roughly 22% in the top ten. The sample here was PBMCs, taken at follow-up. Every receptor here comes from a male donor with early-stage non-small cell lung cancer.

This clonotype was counted only a few times. The chain employs TRBV6-2 or TRBV6-3 and TRBJ1-1; D unclear. The germline V and J ends were trimmed by 0 bases and 1 base, with 12 bases remaining between them. CDR1 and CDR2 (germline): MNHEY, SVGEGT. The CDR3 sequence is 16 residues long. The CDR3 region has the DNA TGTGCCAGCAGTTACTCCTTTTTGACACCGAACACTGAAGCTTTCTTT. The encoded protein is CASSYSFLTPNTEAFF.

The rearrangement links TRBV7-2 to TRBJ1-5, with D possibly matching TRBD1 (5 bases). V was shortened by 5 bases and J by 4 bases, with 15 bases between the two germline ends. The CDR3 spans 15 residues. Germline CDR1 SGHTA, CDR2 FQGNSA. The CDR3 DNA sequence: TGTGCCAGCAGCCAGGCCCGTGGACAAAATCAGCCCCAGCATTTT. Translation gives CASSQARGQNQPQHF.

This clonotype appeared a few times. The chain employs TRBV10-1 and TRBJ2-2, with a tentative D call TRBD1 (6 bases). Germline V gene sequence: CDR1 WNHNN, CDR2 SYGVQD (reference sequence). V lost 2 bases to trimming and J lost 1 base, with 11 bases between them. CDR3 size: 16 residues. The CDR3 DNA reads as TGCGCCAGCAGTGAGCTAGGCAGGGGGAACACCGGGGAGCTGTTTTTT. Translated, it gives CASSELGRGNTGELFF.

This clonotype turned up a few times. V usage is TRBV28 and J usage is TRBJ1-6; 7 nucleotides agree with TRBD1. V gave up 4 bases and J gave up 6 bases; unmatched junction bases: 6. This CDR3 is built from 15 residues. The germline V gene encodes CDR1 MDHEN and CDR2 SYDVKM. In DNA, the CDR3 is TGTGCCAGCAGTTCAGTCGGACAGGTTAATTCACCCCTCCACTTT. It is translated as CASSSVGQVNSPLHF.

The rearrangement uses TRBV12-3 or TRBV12-4 and TRBJ1-2; no definite D call. V gave up 5 bases and J gave up 4 bases, with 17 bases separating them. The CDR3 runs 15 residues. Written as DNA, the CDR3 is TGTGCCAGCAGTCCCGGGAACACCAAACTCTATGGCTACACCTTC. Its protein product is CASSPGNTKLYGYTF.

The genes are TRBV3-1 and TRBJ2-5; no definite D call. This CDR3 is 12 amino acids long. Germline V lookup: CDR1 LGHDT, CDR2 YNNKEL (reference sequence). V lost 1 base, J lost 5 bases, and 5 bases lay in between. The CDR3 nucleotides are TGTGCCAGCAGCCAAGTTAGGGAGACCCAGTACTTC. Translating gives CASSQVRETQYF.

This clonotype has a handful of counts. The rearrangement joins TRBV5-1 to TRBJ1-1, with 8 positions matching TRBD1. V shed 0 bases, J shed 8 bases, and the junction held 9 bases outside the gene matches. Germline V lookup: CDR1 SGHRS, CDR2 YFSETQ. The CDR3 consists of 15 residues. The CDR3 spells CASSLGGQGVSEAFF. CDR3 nucleotide sequence: TGCGCCAGCAGCTTGGGAGGACAGGGTGTATCGGAAGCTTTCTTT.

The chain combines TRBV14 with TRBJ1-2, with D perhaps TRBD1 (5 bases). Germline V gives CDR1 SGHDN, CDR2 FVKESK. Trimming pared 1 base from V and 2 bases from J, leaving 11 bases between. The CDR3 is made up of 15 amino acids. CDR3 protein: CASSQGSRGNYGYTF. CDR3 DNA sequence: TGTGCCAGCAGCCAAGGCTCCCGGGGGAACTATGGCTACACCTTC. The whole variable domain, remainder taken from reference TRBV14 and TRBJ1-2, is EAGVTQFPSHSVIEKGQTVTLRCDPISGHDNLYWYRRVMGKEIKFLLHFVKESKQDESGMPNNRFLAERTGGTYSTLKVQPAELEDSGVYFCASSQGSRGNYGYTFGSGTRLTVV.

The chain has TRBV5-4 and TRBJ1-2; no clear D gene. The V end was cut by 1 base, the J end by 1 base, with 11 bases between. The CDR3 covers 15 residues. The germline CDR1 and CDR2 sequences are SGHNT and YYREEE (reference sequence). The CDR3 coding sequence is TGTGCCAGCAGCTTGTACGCAGCCGATAACTATGGCTACACCTTC. It codes for CASSLYAADNYGYTF.

This clonotype was counted only a few times. The CDR3 DNA is TGTGCCAGTAGAAGGGAGAGTCAGCCCCAGCATTTT. The encoded protein is CASRRESQPQHF. The genes are TRBV19 and TRBJ1-5; D is unclear. Germline-derived CDR1 and CDR2 are LNHDA and SQIVND (reference sequence). The CDR3 is made up of 12 amino acids. V was trimmed by 6 bases and J by 6 bases, leaving 9 bases between them.

In this sample, this clonotype turned up a few times. The chain is built from TRBV7-6 and TRBJ2-7; 7 bases line up with TRBD2. Germline V gene sequence: CDR1 SGHVS, CDR2 FNYEAQ. CDR3 size: 13 residues. The junction had 7 bases not matched to a gene; V was cut back by 5 bases and J by 6 bases. The CDR3 loop reads CASSPGLGGEQYF. CDR3 in DNA: TGTGCCAGCAGCCCCGGACTAGGAGGCGAGCAGTACTTC.

The chain employs TRBV7-6 and TRBJ1-5; D not certain. The CDR3 extends over 13 amino acids. CDR1 is SGHVS, CDR2 FNYEAQ, per germline. V gave up 1 base and J gave up 7 bases, with 8 bases separating them. The CDR3 bases are TGTGCCAGCAGCTTAGAGGACCCCCAGCCCCAGCATTTT. Translated, it gives CASSLEDPQPQHF.

The J gene is TRBJ1-1, the V gene TRBV18, with 7 nucleotides matching TRBD1. The germline gives CDR1 KGHSH, CDR2 LQKENI. Germline trimming cut 3 bases from V and 0 bases from J; bases unmatched to any gene: 10. CDR3 length: 17 residues. CDR3 in DNA: TGTGCCAGCTCACCGGGAACAGGGGCTCTAATGAACACTGAAGCTTTCTTT. Residues: CASSPGTGALMNTEAFF.

This clonotype appeared a few times. The rearrangement links TRBV12-3 or TRBV12-4 to TRBJ2-3; no firm D call. The CDR3 spans 12 residues. The ends were cut back, 1 base at V and 8 bases at J, with 7 bases in the middle. The CDR3 DNA follows: TGTGCCAGCAGTTTAGGGCTGGCTACGCAGTATTTT. Protein sequence: CASSLGLATQYF.

This clonotype has only a few counts. The CDR3 reads CAWSDLSSSPLHF. The CDR3 DNA follows: TGTGCCTGGAGTGATCTTTCGAGTTCACCCCTCCACTTT. This chain joins TRBV30 and TRBJ1-6; no reliable D call. Trimming left V 1 base short and J 9 bases short, with 10 bases between. The CDR3 sequence is 13 residues long. From germline, CDR1 is GTSNPN and CDR2 SVGIG (reference sequence).

In its sample, this clonotype was seen a few times. The chain employs TRBV6-5 and TRBJ1-6, with 7 positions matching TRBD1. V was clipped by 7 bases and J by 8 bases; unmatched bases: 8. Germline CDR1 MNHEY, CDR2 SVGAGI. The CDR3 spans 14 residues. In DNA form, the CDR3 reads TGTGCCAGCACCAGAGGACAGGACTATTCACCCCTCCACTTT. The encoded protein is CASTRGQDYSPLHF.

This clonotype came up once. A much more abundant neighbour one base away suggests this may be a read error. The V call is TRBV7-9, the J call TRBJ1-2; 7 nucleotides align to TRBD1. The CDR3 spans 10 residues. CDR1 SEHNR and CDR2 FQNEAQ come from the germline V gene (reference sequence). CDR3 loop: CASSLGGYIF. CDR3 sequence (DNA): TGTGCCAGCAGCCTAGGGGGCTACATCTTC.

By share, this clonotype ranks as medium-sized. The genes are TRBV7-9 and TRBJ1-1, with D uncertain. CDR1 and CDR2 (germline): SEHNR, FQNEAQ (reference sequence). CDR3 length: 16 amino acids. Deletions cut 3 bases from V and 1 base from J, with 15 bases between. As DNA, the CDR3 is TGTGCCAGCAGCTTTATCGAGAGGATGAAGAACACTGAAGCTTTCTTT. Its protein product is CASSFIERMKNTEAFF.

This clonotype was seen ten or more times. The chain has TRBV7-2 and TRBJ2-6; D is ambiguous. The CDR3 is 16 amino acids. CDR1 is SGHTA and CDR2 is FQGNSA in the germline V gene. The V end was cut by 1 base, the J end by 9 bases, with 16 bases between. The CDR3 protein is CASSLVGQNGGNVLTF. Here the CDR3 DNA reads TGTGCCAGCAGCTTAGTCGGTCAAAACGGTGGCAACGTCCTGACTTTC.

In this sample, this clonotype turned up a few times. This chain joins TRBV12-5 and TRBJ2-3; the match to TRBD1 covers 7 bases. Per germline, CDR1 LGHNT and CDR2 FRNRAP. V shed 5 bases, J shed 2 bases, and the junction held 19 bases outside the gene matches. There are 19 residues in the CDR3. The CDR3 nucleotides read TGTGCTAGTGGTCAAACAGGGATCACAGGGGTCGACCCCACAGATACGCAGTATTTT. It yields the protein CASGQTGITGVDPTDTQYF.

The chain recombines TRBV6-1 with TRBJ2-5, with D possibly being TRBD1 (5 bases). Germline V gives CDR1 MNHNS, CDR2 SASEGT. The ends were cut back, 4 bases at V and 1 base at J, with 13 bases in the middle. This CDR3 is built from 15 residues. Here the CDR3 reads CASSVRQLFQETQYF. Here the CDR3 DNA reads TGTGCCAGCAGTGTGCGACAGTTATTCCAAGAGACCCAGTACTTC.

The V call is TRBV3-1, the J call TRBJ1-1, with 8 bases lining up with TRBD1. From germline, CDR1 is LGHDT and CDR2 YNNKEL (reference sequence). This CDR3 comprises 15 residues. V lost 1 base, J lost 3 bases, and 4 bases stayed unmatched. CDR3 in amino acids: CASSQGAGGHTEAFF. CDR3 sequence (DNA): TGTGCCAGCAGCCAAGGGGCAGGGGGCCACACTGAAGCTTTCTTT.

Notes on this clonotype: At one of its ends the junction is not consistent with the germline gene, which may arise from a read error. The chain recombines TRBV28 with TRBJ2-5, with D perhaps matching TRBD2 (5 bases). CDR1 is MDHEN and CDR2 is SYDVKM in the germline V gene. The length of the CDR3 is 12 residues. For the CDR3, the DNA is TGTGCCAGCAGTTTAGCCGGGGAGACCCAGTGCTTC. As protein: CASSLAGETQCF. Combining the CDR3 with reference TRBV28 and TRBJ2-5 gives the whole variable domain DVKVTQSSRYLVKRTGEKVFLECVQDMDHENMFWYRQDPGLGLRLIYFSYDVKMKEKGDIPEGYSVSREKKERFSLILESASTNQTSMYLCASSLAGETQCFGPGTRLLVL.

The rearrangement uses TRBV6-5 and TRBJ2-7; D is perhaps TRBD1 or TRBD2 (5 bases each). The ends were cut back, 10 bases at V and 2 bases at J, with 12 bases in the middle. Per the germline V gene, CDR1 is MNHEY and CDR2 is SVGAGI. The CDR3 sequence is 12 residues long. The CDR3 DNA reads TGTGCCACGTGGGACGGGACCTACGAGCAGTACTTC. Translating gives CATWDGTYEQYF.

The V and J genes are TRBV30 and TRBJ1-1, with no clear D. This CDR3 has 13 amino acids. Deletions cut 4 bases from V and 0 bases from J, with 9 bases between. The V gene's germline CDR1 is GTSNPN and CDR2 SVGIG (reference sequence). In DNA, the CDR3 is TGTGCCTGGACAGATAATATGAACACTGAAGCTTTCTTT. This encodes CAWTDNMNTEAFF.

The chain carries TRBV6-5 and TRBJ1-4; the D is unclear. Trimming left V 1 base short and J 7 bases short, with 10 bases between. The CDR3 consists of 14 residues. CDR1 and CDR2 (germline): MNHEY, SVGAGI. This CDR3 is CASSYFRTGEKLFF. In DNA, the CDR3 is TGTGCCAGCAGTTACTTCCGGACTGGTGAAAAACTGTTTTTT.

This clonotype was detected many times. V and J are TRBV4-2 and TRBJ2-1; 8 nucleotides align to TRBD2. CDR3 length: 15 residues. The germline V gene encodes CDR1 LGHNA and CDR2 YNFKEQ. With 0 bases clipped from V and 3 bases from J, the junction kept 1 base outside the gene matches. The CDR3 region has the DNA TGTGCCAGCAGCCAAGAGGCGGGGGGCTACAATGAGCAGTTCTTC. Protein: CASSQEAGGYNEQFF.